The source of this TCR beta chain is a study of vaccination and CD4 T cells after COVID-19. Findings of the study overall: Post-vaccination, and not before, a median 86.3% of reactive clones appeared in convalescent patients.

Details on this clonotype: What it binds is not known.

The treatment: approximately 10-day PBMC culture with coronavirus spike peptide pools or control peptides (ViraFEST assay). Sequencing of the DNA from cultured CD4+ T cells was carried out with the Oncomine TCR Beta short-read assay. Cultures of CD4+ T cells served as the source for extracting genomic DNA. TCRdb re-called the PCR reads with MiXCR, one entry per CDR3 protein. Here the sample spans some 9,800 distinct CDR3 sequences, approximately 64% being singletons. CDR1 and CDR2 from the germline V gene are MNHNS and SASEGT. The ends were cut back, 6 bases at V and 0 bases at J, with 15 bases in the middle. CDR3 length equals 15 residues.

The origin of this receptor is a human donor who had recovered from COVID-19. The V gene is TRBV6-1, the J gene TRBJ2-7; D possibly uses TRBD1 or TRBD2 (6 bases each). Sequencing used CD4+ T cells from blood, cultured in vitro. In DNA form, the CDR3 reads TGTGCCAGCAGCCTTGGGGGGCCCAACTCCTACGAGCAGTACTTC. Translating it yields CASSLGGPNSYEQYF.